The T cell receptor (beta chain) described here comes from a study of blood T cell repertoires in COVID-19. About the research overall: Whether acute or convalescent, the COVID-19 samples came from the United States, Italy and Spain. T cells, B-cell-depleted T cells, or PBMCs provided the cDNA or gDNA that served as material.

Germline CDR1 and CDR2: MDHEN and SYDVKM. This CDR3 region has 13 residues. V shed 7 bases, J shed 4 bases, and the junction held 5 bases outside the gene matches. In the authors' methods: Amplified reference gene primers provided the basis for estimating nucleated cell counts. Some clones are missing from TCRdb's copy, which holds only in-frame ones; the method was immunoSEQ multiplex PCR. V and J calls and clone size follow that table, whereas D and trimming were derived from the DNA. The repertoire consists of 55,000 to 75,000 clones, with 70% to 90% occurring once and the leading ten covering nearly 7.5%.

The sample comprised peripheral blood. This receptor was taken from a human donor with active COVID-19. The donor label of this sample is uncertain. The V call is TRBV28, the J call TRBJ2-7, with TRBD1 matching over 9 bases. Here the CDR3 reads CASTPGQGYEQYF. In DNA, the CDR3 is TGTGCCAGCACACCGGGACAGGGATACGAGCAGTACTTC.